This T cell receptor beta chain was sequenced in a study of T cells in Graves' hyperthyroidism and ophthalmopathy. Notes on the study in general: Model predictions of ophthalmopathy came a median around 6.5 months before onset.

There were TCR beta CDR3 regions amplified from RNA transcripts. TCR CDR3 underwent first-round RT-PCR with the HTBI primer set. From the multiplex PCR reads, TCRdb called clonotypes with MiXCR, one entry per CDR3 protein. The table lists about 720,000 distinct CDR3 sequences, around 20% of them singletons, with 16% in the top ten. The study based diagnoses on clinical symptoms, serum thyroxine and TRAb, thyroid ultrasound and orbital computed tomography. Ahead of any ophthalmopathy symptoms, the blood sample was obtained at the first diagnosis of hyperthyroidism. In the case of this clonotype: Its antigen remains unidentified.

The sequencing sample was made of blood. This receptor was identified in a woman aged 50 to 60 with Graves' hyperthyroidism that later progressed to Graves' ophthalmopathy.

The CDR3: CASSIAQGTYEQYF. The CDR3 DNA is TGTGCCAGTAGTATAGCGCAGGGCACCTACGAGCAGTACTTC. The chain recombines TRBV19 with TRBJ2-7; D possibly corresponds to TRBD1 (5 bases). In germline, CDR1 is LNHDA, CDR2 SQIVND (reference sequence). This CDR3 is 14 amino acids long. Deletions cut 1 base from V and 2 bases from J, with 9 bases between.